This T cell receptor beta chain was observed in a study of cytomegalovirus exposure and HLA in healthy donors. General study results and limits: Sequencing probably produced one cluster of sequence variants that were highly shared. Per a prior analysis, the majority of TCR beta V segments were productive roughly 90% or roughly 30% of the time. Cytomegalovirus status, reportedly, was diagnosed with high specificity and sensitivity by the classifier.

Germline V lookup: CDR1 GTSNPN, CDR2 SVGIG (reference sequence). This CDR3 region has 14 residues. Germline trimming cut 8 bases from V and 1 base from J; bases unmatched to any gene: 9. A word on this clone: What it recognizes is unknown.

Both 60 Vbeta primers and 13 Jbeta primers went into the PCR. The protocol was immunoSEQ multiplex PCR, while the TCRdb copy is restricted to in-frame clones and leaves out a portion. The repertoire table contains approximately 47,000 clones. The rearrangement uses TRBV30 and TRBJ2-3; TRBD1 agrees at 7 bases. Sequencing input: PBMCs. This sequence was found in a male donor in good health and CMV-seronegative. The DNA for the CDR3 is TGTGCCAGATCTGGAGGACAGGGCACAGATACGCAGTATTTT. Translated: CARSGGQGTDTQYF. Based on the CDR3 plus reference TRBV30 and TRBJ2-3, the full variable domain is SQTIHQWPATLVQPVGSPLSLECTVEGTSNPNLYWYRQAAGRGLQLLFYSVGIGQISSEVPQNLSASRPQDRQFILSSKKLLLSDSGFYLCARSGGQGTDTQYFGPGTRLTVL.